Here is one T cell receptor beta chain with its context. This specimen comes from a study of blood T cell repertoires in COVID-19. As for the study in general: Acute-phase and convalescent COVID-19 samples originated in the United States, Italy and Spain.

TCRdb keeps only in-frame clones here, not all; method: immunoSEQ multiplex PCR. The sample includes 250,000 or so clones, about 87% of them seen just once. Across about 22 US areas, participants ranged in age from 18 to 89 years. Participants were placed into cohorts based on the clinical history they reported. In the 2 weeks before study entry, exposed participants met a COVID-19 case, which was PCR-confirmed or clinician-diagnosed. The TCR originated in a man aged 50-60 years who had been exposed to COVID-19. Sequenced sample: PBMCs or T cells enriched from blood (not recorded which).

CDR3 sequence reads: CASSSKVWTGSNQPQHF. In DNA, the CDR3 is TGTGCCAGCAGTTCTAAGGTGTGGACAGGGAGCAATCAGCCCCAGCATTTT. The chain links TRBV27 to TRBJ1-5; TRBD1 matches at 8 bases. CDR3 length: 17 residues. Germline V gene lookup returns CDR1 MNHEY and CDR2 SMNVEV (reference sequence). Trimming removed 4 bases from V and 1 base from J; junction bases left unmatched: 9.